Following are 2 T cell receptor beta chains from one sample sequenced in a study of Ad26.COV2.S vaccination and SARS-CoV-2 variants. The table came from immunoSEQ multiplex PCR; TCRdb's copy has only in-frame clones and leaves some out. The table records about 350,000 clones, 80% to 90% of them present only once. Treatment described: some 20 received Ad26.COV2.S at low or high dose, single or two shots; about 5 received placebo; per-sample allocation not given. Specimen acquisition occurred on day 63 following the initial vaccine or placebo injection. Material: peripheral blood, obtained in a trial of Ad26.COV2.S vaccine versus placebo. All receptors derive from a person between 18 and 65 years old who received the Ad26.COV2.S COVID-19 vaccine or a placebo.

This clone was seen a handful of times. The rearrangement uses TRBV7-9 and TRBJ2-7; D call uncertain. The germline V gene has CDR1 SEHNR and CDR2 FQNEAQ (reference sequence). This CDR3 is 16 amino acids long. Trimming cost V 3 bases and J 0 bases, with 15 bases left between them. The DNA of the CDR3 is TGTGCCAGCAGCTTGTCGGTAGGTCCTAGCTCCTACGAGCAGTACTTC. It codes for CASSLSVGPSSYEQYF.

V and J are TRBV7-2 and TRBJ2-3, with TRBD2 matching over 10 bases. Germline V CDR1 and CDR2: SGHTA, FQGNSA. This CDR3 region has 15 residues. V shed 2 bases, J shed 6 bases, and the junction held 5 bases outside the gene matches. CDR3 nucleotide sequence: TGTGCCAGCAGCTTAAAAGCGGGGGGGGGCGATACGCAGTATTTT. It encodes CASSLKAGGGDTQYF.